A few counts support the clone carrying this T cell receptor beta chain. Its specificity is unknown. Relying on iRepertoire HTBI primers and Arm-PCR of CDR3 regions, the team built TCR beta libraries. MiXCR, applied by TCRdb to the multiplex PCR reads, yields one record per CDR3 protein. The table has 500,000 to 700,000 distinct CDR3 sequences, approximately 29% seen once. The sample originates from a study of regulatory T cells in long-lasting Graves disease. On the study more broadly: With positive TSH receptor antibodies and over 5 years of antithyroid drugs, Graves' disease was considered persistent. Study-wide findings and caveats: Tissue studied was limited to peripheral blood, excluding thyroid tissue. Comparison showed that persistent patients shared more public clonotypes (about 2,600) than new patients (roughly 970).

Time point: persistent/refractory GD, antithyroid drugs over 5 years with positive TRAb. There was RNA extracted from PBMCs, and the TCR library was made from it. The starting material was peripheral blood mononuclear cells (PBMCs), obtained when the disease was refractory, from a patient treated with antithyroid drugs. This TCR was recovered from a female donor with Graves disease.

The CDR3 sequence: CASSLSLITEAFF. CDR3 in DNA: TGTGCCAGCAGTCTTAGCCTCATCACTGAAGCTTTCTTT. The chain employs TRBV2 and TRBJ1-1, with D uncertain. V was trimmed by 5 bases and J by 4 bases, leaving 11 bases between them. The CDR3 length is 13 residues. CDR1 SNHLY and CDR2 FYNNEI come from the germline V gene.